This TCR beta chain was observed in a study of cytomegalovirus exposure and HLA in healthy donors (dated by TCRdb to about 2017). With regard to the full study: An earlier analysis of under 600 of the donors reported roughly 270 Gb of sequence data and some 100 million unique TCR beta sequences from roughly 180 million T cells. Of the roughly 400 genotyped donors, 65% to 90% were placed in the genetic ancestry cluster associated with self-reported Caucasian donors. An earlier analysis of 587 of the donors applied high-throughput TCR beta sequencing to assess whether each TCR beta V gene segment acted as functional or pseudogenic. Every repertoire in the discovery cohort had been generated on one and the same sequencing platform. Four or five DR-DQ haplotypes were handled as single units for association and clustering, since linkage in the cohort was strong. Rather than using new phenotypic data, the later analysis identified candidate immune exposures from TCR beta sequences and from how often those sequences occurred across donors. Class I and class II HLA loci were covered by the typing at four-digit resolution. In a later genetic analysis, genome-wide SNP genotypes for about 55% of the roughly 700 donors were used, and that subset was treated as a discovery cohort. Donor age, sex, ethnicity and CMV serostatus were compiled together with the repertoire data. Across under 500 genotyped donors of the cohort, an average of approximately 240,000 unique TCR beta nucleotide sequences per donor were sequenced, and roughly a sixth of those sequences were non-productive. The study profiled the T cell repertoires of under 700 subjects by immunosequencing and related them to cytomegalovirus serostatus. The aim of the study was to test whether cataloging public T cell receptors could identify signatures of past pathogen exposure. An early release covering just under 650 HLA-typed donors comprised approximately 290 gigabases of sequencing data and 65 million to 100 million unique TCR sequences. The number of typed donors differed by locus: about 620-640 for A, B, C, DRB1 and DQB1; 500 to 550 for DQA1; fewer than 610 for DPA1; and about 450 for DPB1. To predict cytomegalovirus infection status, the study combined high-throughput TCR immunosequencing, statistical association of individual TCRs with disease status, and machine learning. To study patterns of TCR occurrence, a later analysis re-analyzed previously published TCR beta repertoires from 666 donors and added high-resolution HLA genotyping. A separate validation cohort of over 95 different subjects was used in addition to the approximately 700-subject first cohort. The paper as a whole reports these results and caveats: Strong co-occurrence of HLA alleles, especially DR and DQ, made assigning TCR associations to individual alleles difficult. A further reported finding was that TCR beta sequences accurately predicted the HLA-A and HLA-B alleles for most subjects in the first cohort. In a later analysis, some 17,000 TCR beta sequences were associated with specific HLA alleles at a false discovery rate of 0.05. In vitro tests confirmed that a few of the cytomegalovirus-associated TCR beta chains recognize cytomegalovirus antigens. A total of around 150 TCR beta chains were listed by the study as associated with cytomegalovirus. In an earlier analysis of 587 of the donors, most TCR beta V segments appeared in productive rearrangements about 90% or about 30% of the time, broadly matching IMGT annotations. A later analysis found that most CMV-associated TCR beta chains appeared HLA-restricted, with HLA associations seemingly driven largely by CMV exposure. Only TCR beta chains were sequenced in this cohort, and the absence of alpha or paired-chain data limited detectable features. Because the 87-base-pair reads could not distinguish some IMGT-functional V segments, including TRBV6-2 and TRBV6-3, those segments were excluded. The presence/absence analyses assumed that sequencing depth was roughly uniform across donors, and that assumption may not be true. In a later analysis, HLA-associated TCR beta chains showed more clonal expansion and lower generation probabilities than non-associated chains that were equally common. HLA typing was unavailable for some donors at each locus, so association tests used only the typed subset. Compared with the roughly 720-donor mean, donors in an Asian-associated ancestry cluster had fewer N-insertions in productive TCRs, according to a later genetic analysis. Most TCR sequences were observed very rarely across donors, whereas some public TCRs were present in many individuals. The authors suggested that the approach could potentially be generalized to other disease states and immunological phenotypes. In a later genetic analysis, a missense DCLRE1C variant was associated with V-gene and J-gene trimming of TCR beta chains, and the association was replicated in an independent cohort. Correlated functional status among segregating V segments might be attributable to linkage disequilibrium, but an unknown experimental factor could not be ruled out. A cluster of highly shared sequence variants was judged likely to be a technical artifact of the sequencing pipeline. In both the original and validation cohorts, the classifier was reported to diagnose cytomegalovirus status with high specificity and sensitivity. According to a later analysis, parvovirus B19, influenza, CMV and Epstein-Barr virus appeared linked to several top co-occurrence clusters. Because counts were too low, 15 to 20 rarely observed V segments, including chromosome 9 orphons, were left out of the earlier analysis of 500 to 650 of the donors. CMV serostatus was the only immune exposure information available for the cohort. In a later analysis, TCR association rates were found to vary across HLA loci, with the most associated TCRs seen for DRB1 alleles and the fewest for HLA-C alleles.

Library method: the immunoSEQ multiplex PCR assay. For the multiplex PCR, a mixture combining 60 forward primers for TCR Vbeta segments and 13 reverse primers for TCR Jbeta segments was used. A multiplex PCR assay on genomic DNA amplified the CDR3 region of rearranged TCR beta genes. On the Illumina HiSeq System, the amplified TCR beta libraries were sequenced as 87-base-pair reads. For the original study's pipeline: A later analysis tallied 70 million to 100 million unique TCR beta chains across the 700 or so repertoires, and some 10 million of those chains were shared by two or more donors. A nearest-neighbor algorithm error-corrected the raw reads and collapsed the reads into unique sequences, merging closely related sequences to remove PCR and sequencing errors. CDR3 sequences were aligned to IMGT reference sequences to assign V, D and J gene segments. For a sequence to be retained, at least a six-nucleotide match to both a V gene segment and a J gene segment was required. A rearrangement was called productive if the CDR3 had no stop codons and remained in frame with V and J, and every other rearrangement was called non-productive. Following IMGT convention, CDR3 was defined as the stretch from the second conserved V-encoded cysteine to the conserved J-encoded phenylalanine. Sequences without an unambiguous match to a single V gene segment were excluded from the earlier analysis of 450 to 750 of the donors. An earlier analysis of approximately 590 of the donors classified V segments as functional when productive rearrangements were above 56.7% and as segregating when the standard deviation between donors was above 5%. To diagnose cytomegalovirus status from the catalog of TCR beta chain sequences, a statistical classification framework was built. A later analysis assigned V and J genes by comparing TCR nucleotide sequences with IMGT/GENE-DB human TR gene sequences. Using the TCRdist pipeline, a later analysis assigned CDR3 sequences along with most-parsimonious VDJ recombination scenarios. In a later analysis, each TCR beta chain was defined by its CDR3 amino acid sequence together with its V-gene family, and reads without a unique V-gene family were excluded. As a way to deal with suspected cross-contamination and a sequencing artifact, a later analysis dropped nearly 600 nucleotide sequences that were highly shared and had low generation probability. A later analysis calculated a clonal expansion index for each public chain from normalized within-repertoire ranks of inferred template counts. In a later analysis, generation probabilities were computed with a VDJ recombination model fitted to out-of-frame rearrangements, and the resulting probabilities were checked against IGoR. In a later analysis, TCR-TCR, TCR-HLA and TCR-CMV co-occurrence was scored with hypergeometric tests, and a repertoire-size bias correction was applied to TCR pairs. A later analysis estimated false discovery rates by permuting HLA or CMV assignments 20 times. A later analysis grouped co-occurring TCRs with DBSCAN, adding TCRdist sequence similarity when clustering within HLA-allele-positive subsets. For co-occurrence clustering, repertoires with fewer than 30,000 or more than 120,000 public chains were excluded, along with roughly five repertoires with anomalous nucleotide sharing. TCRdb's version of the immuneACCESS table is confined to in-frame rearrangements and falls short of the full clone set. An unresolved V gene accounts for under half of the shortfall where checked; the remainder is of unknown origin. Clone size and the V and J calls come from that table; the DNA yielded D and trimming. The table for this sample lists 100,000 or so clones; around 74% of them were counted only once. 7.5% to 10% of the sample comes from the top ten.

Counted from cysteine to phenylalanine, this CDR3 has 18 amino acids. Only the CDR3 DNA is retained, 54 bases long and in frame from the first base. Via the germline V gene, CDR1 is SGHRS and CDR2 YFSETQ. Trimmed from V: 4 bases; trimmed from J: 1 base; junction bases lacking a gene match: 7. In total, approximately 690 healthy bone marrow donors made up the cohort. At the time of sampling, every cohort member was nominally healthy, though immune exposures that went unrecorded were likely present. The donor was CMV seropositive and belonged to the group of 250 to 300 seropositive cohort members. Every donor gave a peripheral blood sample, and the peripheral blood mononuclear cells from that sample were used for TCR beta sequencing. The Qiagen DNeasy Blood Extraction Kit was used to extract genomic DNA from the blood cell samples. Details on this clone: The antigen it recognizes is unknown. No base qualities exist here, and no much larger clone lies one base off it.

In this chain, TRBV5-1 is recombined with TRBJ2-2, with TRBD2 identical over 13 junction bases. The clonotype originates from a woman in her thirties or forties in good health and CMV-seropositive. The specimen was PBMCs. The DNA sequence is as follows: TGCGCCAGCAGCCCCAGGACTAGCGGGAGAGGGAACACCGGGGAGCTGTTTTTT. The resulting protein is CASSPRTSGRGNTGELFF.